This TCR beta chain was identified in a study of CD8+ T cells in alopecia areata. General study findings and limits: Sequenced scalp T cells also include alphabeta T cells resident in normal skin. Many expanded lesional clones remained in scalp and blood on tofacitinib. Greater clonality was observed in lesional scalp samples, especially alopecia totalis/universalis, versus normal scalp.

Following extraction, RNA underwent reverse transcription to cDNA, which served as the sequencing template. Sequencing was performed with immunoSEQ multiplex PCR; in TCRdb, only in-frame clones are kept and a portion is missing. The table includes hundreds of thousands of clones, approximately 65% detected once. On this clone: Its antigen is not identified.

V was pared by 8 bases and J by 7 bases, with 12 bases between. The CDR3 loop spans 11 amino acids. Germline CDR1 reads SGDLS; CDR2 reads YYNGEE. The treatment is: oral pan-JAK inhibitor, 5-10 mg twice daily. The chain carries TRBV9 and TRBJ1-2; D gene unclear. Sequenced material: CD4+ T cells sorted from blood, taken around week 46, from a patient treated with tofacitinib. The receptor's source is a human donor with alopecia areata. The DNA of the CDR3 is TGTGCCAGTGAAAGTTTTAGTGGCTACACCTTC. It is translated as CASESFSGYTF.